This T cell receptor beta chain is drawn from a study of T cells expressing NK-cell markers. Study background: The authors derived TCR beta repertoires from sorted CD3+CD56+NKG2C+, CD3+CD56+NKG2C- and CD3+CD56-NKG2C+ T cells.

The authors generated TCR beta cDNA through 5'RACE template switching with UMIs. TCRdb reprocessed the 5' RACE reads and keeps a single row for each CDR3 protein, giving no DNA. The sample data list hundreds of thousands of distinct CDR3 sequences. Per germline, CDR1 SGHAT and CDR2 FQNNGV. This CDR3 contains 15 residues. The sequencing input was blood T cells: a sorted CD56 or NKG2C T cell subset, CD4+ or CD8+ T cells, or bulk PBMC T cells (not recorded which). This receptor was identified in a woman between 18 and 69 years old in good health. The chain employs TRBV11-2 and TRBJ1-2. The CDR3 reads CASSLFGGDNYGYTF. Drawing the rest from reference TRBV11-2 and TRBJ1-2, the complete variable domain is EAGVAQSPRYKIIEKRQSVAFWCNPISGHATLYWYQQILGQGPKLLIQFQNNGVVDDSQLPKDRFSAERLKGVDSTLKIQPAKLEDSAVYLCASSLFGGDNYGYTFGSGTRLTVV.